The 29 T cell receptor beta chains below were found in one sample sequenced in a study of early T cells in non-severe SARS-CoV-2 infection. TCRdb ran MiXCR on the 5' RACE reads and lists one entry per CDR3 protein. The sample lists 40,000 to 60,000 distinct CDR3 sequences; over 3.5% were seen once. Material: whole blood. Source of these receptors: an adult who was a healthcare worker with PCR-confirmed SARS-CoV-2 infection or an uninfected control (not recorded which).

The sample holds many counts of this clonotype. The J gene is TRBJ2-3, the V gene TRBV7-9, with a weak D call TRBD2 (7 bases). Trimming shortened V by 8 bases and J by 2 bases, and 11 bases separated the two germline ends. The CDR3 loop spans 13 amino acids. Looked up from germline, CDR1 is SEHNR and CDR2 is FQNEAQ (reference sequence). This CDR3 is CASQGGATDTQYF. The CDR3 DNA reads as TGTGCCAGCCAAGGGGGGGCCACAGATACGCAGTATTTT.

This clonotype was observed many times. The chain carries TRBV5-1 and TRBJ2-5, with D possibly matching TRBD1 (6 bases). Trimming stripped 0 bases from V and 2 bases from J, with 11 bases between. Germline V gene lookup returns CDR1 SGHRS and CDR2 YFSETQ. This CDR3 has 15 amino acids. The CDR3 is CASSLVIQGQETQYF. The CDR3 bases are TGCGCCAGCAGCTTGGTAATTCAGGGGCAAGAGACCCAGTACTTC. Filled out from reference TRBV5-1 and TRBJ2-5, the complete variable domain reads KAGVTQTPRYLIKTRGQQVTLSCSPISGHRSVSWYQQTPGQGLQFLFEYFSETQRNKGNFPGRFSGRQFSNSRSEMNVSTLELGDSALYLCASSLVIQGQETQYFGPGTRLLVL.

The sample holds many counts of this clonotype. This chain links TRBV11-3 with TRBJ2-7; possible D gene TRBD2, 6 bases. CDR1 is SGHNT and CDR2 is YENEEA in the germline V gene. The CDR3 has 14 amino acids. V was trimmed by 1 base and J by 2 bases, leaving 9 bases between them. This chain's CDR3 is CASSLGGNPYEQYF. DNA of the CDR3: TGTGCCAGCAGCTTAGGCGGGAACCCCTACGAGCAGTACTTC. Full variable domain (remainder filled in from reference TRBV11-3 and TRBJ2-7): EAGVVQSPRYKIIEKKQPVAFWCNPISGHNTLYWYLQNLGQGPELLIRYENEEAVDDSQLPKDRFSAERLKGVDSTLKIQPAELGDSAVYLCASSLGGNPYEQYFGPGTRLTVT.

This clonotype was seen many times. The V and J genes are TRBV20-1 and TRBJ2-1; 14 nucleotides agree with TRBD2. The CDR3 covers 13 residues. CDR1 is DFQATT, CDR2 SNEGSKA, per germline (reference sequence). Germline trimming cut 3 bases from V and 14 bases from J; bases unmatched to any gene: 6. This chain's CDR3 is CSARTSGGAYEFF. CDR3 sequence (DNA): TGCAGTGCTAGGACTAGCGGGGGGGCTTATGAGTTCTTC.

This clonotype was observed many times. The chain combines TRBV29-1 with TRBJ2-5, with D tentatively TRBD1 (5 bases). The CDR3 consists of 11 residues. Trimming removed 7 bases from V and 1 base from J, with 7 bases in between. Germline V lookup: CDR1 SQVTM, CDR2 ANQGSEA. As DNA, the CDR3 is TGCAGCGGACAGACCCAAGAGACCCAGTACTTC. Translated: CSGQTQETQYF.

There are many counts of this clonotype. This sequence joins TRBV20-1 and TRBJ1-3, with unresolved D. The CDR3 sequence is 12 residues long. V was trimmed by 7 bases and J by 1 base, leaving 8 bases between them. CDR1 and CDR2 from the germline V gene are DFQATT and SNEGSKA (reference sequence). The CDR3 sequence is CSVMASGNTIYF. Written as DNA, the CDR3 is TGCAGTGTAATGGCTTCTGGAAACACCATATATTTT.

In this sample, this clonotype turned up many times. The chain recombines TRBV29-1 with TRBJ1-5; D possibly corresponds to TRBD1 (5 bases). This CDR3 has 13 amino acids. In germline, CDR1 is SQVTM, CDR2 ANQGSEA. V lost 4 bases and J 5 bases, leaving 12 bases between the germline ends. CDR3 amino acids: CSVGGDSYQPQHF. CDR3 nucleotides: TGCAGCGTTGGAGGAGACAGCTATCAGCCCCAGCATTTT.

This sequence joins TRBV11-2 and TRBJ2-3, with D perhaps matching TRBD2 (6 bases). The CDR3 runs 16 residues. Trimming shortened V by 1 base and J by 2 bases, and 13 bases separated the two germline ends. The germline gives CDR1 SGHAT, CDR2 FQNNGV. CDR3 bases: TGTGCCAGCAGCTTAGGCCCAGCGGGTTACACAGATACGCAGTATTTT. Translating it yields CASSLGPAGYTDTQYF.

This clonotype was seen many times. The CDR3 reads CASSLGRAGEQFF. The CDR3, as DNA: TGCGCCAGCAGCTTGGGGAGGGCCGGTGAGCAGTTCTTC. This chain links TRBV5-1 with TRBJ2-1; possibly TRBD2 for D (6 bases). V was cut by 0 bases and J by 9 bases, with 10 bases left in between. This CDR3 region has 13 residues. In germline, CDR1 is SGHRS, CDR2 YFSETQ.

This clonotype was counted many times. The rearrangement joins TRBV29-1 to TRBJ1-3; 7 nucleotides agree with TRBD1. Germline assignment: CDR1 SQVTM and CDR2 ANQGSEA. This CDR3 contains 11 residues. The CDR3 is CIGQELNTIYF. As DNA, the CDR3 is TGCATAGGACAGGAGCTAAACACCATATATTTT. The full variable domain, in which reference TRBV29-1 and TRBJ1-3 provide the parts outside the CDR3, is SAVISQKPSRDICQRGTSLTIQCQVDSQVTMMFWYRQQPGQSLTLIATANQGSEATYESGFVIDKFPISRPNLTFSTLTVSNMSPEDSSIYLCIGQELNTIYFGEGSWLTVV.

This clonotype was counted between two and nine times. The gene calls are TRBV11-2 and TRBJ1-1; tentative D call: TRBD1 (5 bases). Between the trimmed V and J ends, which lost 4 bases and 1 base, there was a span of 16 bases. Germline V CDR1 and CDR2: SGHAT, FQNNGV. The CDR3 is 16 residues long. The CDR3 sequence: CASSSPWGGANTEAFF. The DNA for the CDR3 is TGTGCCAGCAGCTCTCCTTGGGGAGGGGCGAACACTGAAGCTTTCTTT.

This clonotype appeared many times. This chain joins TRBV7-9 and TRBJ2-3; 14 nucleotides line up with TRBD2. The CDR3 length is 17 residues. Germline-derived CDR1 and CDR2 are SEHNR and FQNEAQ (reference sequence). V was pared by 5 bases and J by 5 bases, with 9 bases of the junction left unmatched. The CDR3 DNA follows: TGTGCCAGCAGCCCCAGACTAGCGGGAGGGCCGGGAGATACGCAGTATTTT. It codes for CASSPRLAGGPGDTQYF.

This clonotype came up many times. V gene TRBV7-6 combines with J gene TRBJ2-3; D possibly corresponds to TRBD2 (6 bases). The CDR3 runs to 17 residues. The V end lost 2 bases, the J end lost 6 bases, and 21 bases lay between the germline ends. Germline lookup yields CDR1 SGHVS and CDR2 FNYEAQ. This CDR3 is CASSLLGTPITRDTQYF. The CDR3 DNA sequence: TGTGCCAGCAGCTTACTGGGGACTCCAATTACTAGGGATACGCAGTATTTT.

Ten or more counts support this clonotype. The CDR3: CASSLGERLGNSPLHF. In nucleotides, the CDR3 is TGCGCCAGCAGCTTGGGTGAGAGGCTCGGAAATTCACCCCTCCACTTT. The chain uses TRBV5-1 and TRBJ1-6; D not resolved. Trimming pared 0 bases from V and 7 bases from J, leaving 14 bases between. CDR1 is SGHRS, CDR2 YFSETQ, per germline. This CDR3 spans 16 amino acids.

Ten or more counts support this clonotype. V usage is TRBV20-1 and J usage is TRBJ2-7; 12 positions match TRBD2. Unmatched junction bases numbered 13, after V lost 0 bases and J lost 7 bases. Germline CDR1 DFQATT, CDR2 SNEGSKA (reference sequence). The CDR3 runs 17 residues. CDR3 sequence reads: CSARDAGELAGGREQYF. As DNA, the CDR3 is TGCAGTGCTAGAGACGCCGGGGAACTAGCGGGAGGACGGGAGCAGTACTTC.

This clonotype occurred a few times. The rearrangement uses TRBV7-2 and TRBJ2-5; TRBD2 matches at 7 bases. Germline CDR1 and CDR2: SGHTA and FQGNSA. The V segment lost 5 bases and the J segment 5 bases; nucleotides outside the gene matches: 14. The CDR3 runs 16 residues. In DNA, the CDR3 is TGTGCCAGCAGCCCCCGGTTAGCGGGCCTTTTGGAGACCCAGTACTTC. It encodes CASSPRLAGLLETQYF.

This clonotype was detected many times. The chain recombines TRBV10-2 with TRBJ1-4; D is possibly TRBD1 (5 bases). Germline V CDR1 and CDR2: WSHSY, SAAADI. The CDR3 is 18 residues long. Trimming stripped 5 bases from V and 8 bases from J, with 27 bases between. For the CDR3, the DNA is TGCGCCAGCAGTATCCGGGACTGGAGAGTTTCGGGTGTGGAAAAACTGTTTTTT. It is translated as CASSIRDWRVSGVEKLFF.

This clonotype was found many times. CDR3 sequence (DNA): TGTGCCAGCAGTCTCACACTAGCGTTACAAGAGACCCAGTACTTC. Translation gives CASSLTLALQETQYF. V is TRBV27 and J is TRBJ2-5, with TRBD2 matching over 7 bases. The germline V gene encodes CDR1 MNHEY and CDR2 SMNVEV (reference sequence). V was clipped by 5 bases and J by 2 bases; unmatched bases: 8. The CDR3 runs 15 residues.

Only a few counts were recorded for this clonotype. The rearrangement uses TRBV10-3 and TRBJ2-5; weak D call: TRBD1 (6 bases). Germline loops: CDR1 ENHRY, CDR2 SYGVKD. This CDR3 is 13 amino acids long. The V end was cut by 8 bases, the J end by 1 base, with 11 bases between. CDR3 bases: TGTGCCATCGGAGACAGGCCCCAAGAGACCCAGTACTTC. This translates into CAIGDRPQETQYF.

The chain has TRBV5-1 and TRBJ2-5; a possible D gene is TRBD1 (6 bases). Germline-derived CDR1 and CDR2 are SGHRS and YFSETQ. The CDR3 covers 15 residues. With 4 bases removed from V and 0 bases from J, the gap between germline ends came to 13 bases. The CDR3 loop reads CASSPYGQYQETQYF. CDR3 nucleotides: TGCGCCAGCAGCCCATACGGACAGTACCAAGAGACCCAGTACTTC.

This clonotype was detected ten times or more. The chain couples TRBV6-4 to TRBJ2-1; 10 bases map to TRBD2. The germline CDR1 and CDR2 sequences are MRHNA and SNTAGT. CDR3 size: 18 residues. Unmatched junction bases numbered 10, after V lost 2 bases and J lost 3 bases. CDR3 sequence: CASSDTFSGTSDYNEQFF. The CDR3 DNA reads as TGTGCCAGCAGTGACACATTCTCCGGGACTAGCGACTACAATGAGCAGTTCTTC.

Many counts were recorded for this clonotype. CDR3 loop: CACSVGFHTDTQYF. The CDR3 DNA reads TGTGCCTGTTCCGTGGGGTTTCACACAGATACGCAGTATTTT. The V and J genes are TRBV30 and TRBJ2-3, with D unresolved. Trimming shortened V by 6 bases and J by 2 bases, and 15 bases separated the two germline ends. The CDR3 consists of 14 residues. The V gene's germline CDR1 is GTSNPN and CDR2 SVGIG (reference sequence).

V gene TRBV12-3 or TRBV12-4 combines with J gene TRBJ2-1; D is possibly TRBD1 or TRBD2 (5 bases each). Deletions cut 7 bases from V and 2 bases from J, with 15 bases between. This CDR3 has 15 amino acids. This CDR3 reads CASTPGAAAYNEQFF. The CDR3 DNA reads as TGTGCCAGCACCCCCGGGGCCGCCGCCTACAATGAGCAGTTCTTC.

This clonotype came up a few times. The gene calls are TRBV20-1 and TRBJ2-7; TRBD2 aligns across 7 bases. With V trimmed by 5 bases and J by 3 bases, 13 bases remained unmatched. The CDR3 has 15 residues. CDR1 and CDR2 (germline): DFQATT, SNEGSKA (reference sequence). The chain's CDR3 is CSAPVLGGSSYEQYF. CDR3 bases: TGCAGTGCTCCGGTTTTAGGCGGGAGTAGCTACGAGCAGTACTTC.

In this sample, this clonotype turned up many times. The genes are TRBV4-1 and TRBJ1-5, with D perhaps TRBD1 (5 bases). The CDR3 has 16 amino acids. V was clipped by 0 bases and J by 5 bases, with 14 bases between them. Per the germline V gene, CDR1 is MGHRA and CDR2 is YSYEKL. The CDR3 region has the DNA TGCGCCAGCAGCCAAGATGGTTTGGGGGGGTATCAGCCCCAGCATTTT. It encodes CASSQDGLGGYQPQHF.

This clonotype appeared many times. This rearrangement joins TRBV3-1 to TRBJ1-1, with D perhaps TRBD1 (6 bases). Trimming took off 3 bases at V and 3 bases at J, with 8 bases between the two ends. CDR1 is LGHDT, CDR2 YNNKEL, per germline (reference sequence). The length of the CDR3 is 13 residues. This CDR3 is CASSHTGYTEAFF. The CDR3 coding sequence is TGTGCCAGCAGCCACACAGGGTACACTGAAGCTTTCTTT.

This clonotype was recorded many times. The V gene is TRBV27, the J gene TRBJ2-3; D gene unclear. Germline V gives CDR1 MNHEY, CDR2 SMNVEV (reference sequence). The CDR3 has 14 residues. The V gene lost 2 bases and the J gene lost 4 bases, with 10 bases spanning the gap. The CDR3 loop reads CASSLTRPSDTQYF. The CDR3 DNA follows: TGTGCCAGCAGTTTAACCCGTCCCTCAGATACGCAGTATTTT.

This CDR3 is CASSSGLQETQYF. The CDR3 DNA is TGTGCCAGCAGCTCAGGACTTCAAGAGACCCAGTACTTC. The J gene is TRBJ2-5, the V gene TRBV7-9; tentative D call: TRBD2 (5 bases). V lost 4 bases and J 2 bases, leaving 8 bases between the germline ends. The germline gives CDR1 SEHNR, CDR2 FQNEAQ (reference sequence). This CDR3 spans 13 amino acids.

The chain carries TRBV29-1 and TRBJ2-4; 9 bases are a match to TRBD1. Trimming at V came to 6 bases and at J to 6 bases, leaving 9 bases not matched to a gene. The CDR3 runs 14 residues. Germline values: CDR1 SQVTM, CDR2 ANQGSEA. The CDR3 reads CSVAQGAGRNIQYF. CDR3 coding DNA: TGCAGCGTAGCACAGGGGGCGGGGAGAAACATTCAGTACTTC.